This TCR beta chain is from a study of T cells in Graves' hyperthyroidism and ophthalmopathy. Whole-study findings and limits: Researchers found most expanded thyroid clonotypes above 0.001 in blood as well.

A remark on this clonotype: Its antigen is undetermined.

Orbital computed tomography, thyroid ultrasound, serum thyroxine and TRAb, and clinical symptoms together informed the diagnoses. The source material, RNA transcripts, was used to amplify TCR beta CDR3 regions. The primer set for the first-round RT-PCR of the TCR CDR3 was HTBI. TCRdb used MiXCR to reprocess the multiplex PCR reads, holding one entry per CDR3 protein. The sample yields roughly 500,000 distinct CDR3 sequences, around 43% seen once. The source of this sequence is an adult woman with Graves' disease, either hyperthyroidism or ophthalmopathy (not recorded which). Sequencing was performed on peripheral blood or thyroid tissue (not recorded which).

The CDR3 DNA sequence: TGTGCCAGCAGGACCCATACAGGGCTCTCTGGAAACACCATATATTTT. Its protein product is CASRTHTGLSGNTIYF. The chain employs TRBV2 and TRBJ1-3, with D possibly TRBD1 on 6 matching bases. V was pared by 6 bases and J by 0 bases, with 15 bases between. The CDR3 runs 16 residues. Germline V gene lookup returns CDR1 SNHLY and CDR2 FYNNEI. Looking up the rest from reference TRBV2 and TRBJ1-3 gives the full variable domain: EPEVTQTPSHQVTQMGQEVILRCVPISNHLYFYWYRQILGQKVEFLVSFYNNEISEKSEIFDDQFSVERPDGSNFTLKIRSTKLEDSAMYFCASRTHTGLSGNTIYFGEGSWLTVV.